This T cell receptor (beta chain) came from a study of identifying expanded T cells in peripheral blood. Findings of the study overall: Over about two and four weeks, about 17 and 20 clones changed, versus 1.2 between replicates.

Generated by immunoSEQ multiplex PCR, the TCRdb table keeps only in-frame clones and is missing some. The table records approximately 79,000 clones, about 90% of them present only once. The length of the CDR3 is 14 residues. V lost 0 bases and J 4 bases, leaving 9 bases between the germline ends. Germline CDR1 reads MNHEY; CDR2 reads SVGAGI. This clone appeared once. Its antigen is undetermined. J is TRBJ1-1 and V is TRBV6-5; the D is unclear. Sequencing input: blood. The receptor comes from a person aged 18 to 75 in good health. The CDR3, as DNA: TGTGCCAGCAGTTACTCTCTGGGTGGCACTGAAGCTTTCTTT. Translated: CASSYSLGGTEAFF.